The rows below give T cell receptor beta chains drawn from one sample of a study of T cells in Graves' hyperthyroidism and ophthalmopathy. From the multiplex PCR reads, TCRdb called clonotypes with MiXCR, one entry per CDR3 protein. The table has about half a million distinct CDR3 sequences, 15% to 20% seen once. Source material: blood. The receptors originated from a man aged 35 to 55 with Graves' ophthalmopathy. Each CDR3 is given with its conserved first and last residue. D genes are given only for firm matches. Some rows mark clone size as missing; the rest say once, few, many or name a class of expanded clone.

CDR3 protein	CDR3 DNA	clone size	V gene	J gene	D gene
CASSSETGMREQYF	TGCGCCAGCAGCTCCGAGACAGGGATGAGGGAGCAGTACTTC	few	TRBV5-1	TRBJ2-7	TRBD1
CASSRDRVSYNEQFF	TGCGCCAGCAGCCGTGACAGGGTATCCTACAATGAGCAGTTCTTC	NA	TRBV4-3	TRBJ2-1	TRBD1
CSARPRGRVNTEAFF	TGCAGTGCTAGGCCCAGGGGGCGGGTGAACACTGAAGCTTTCTTT	few	TRBV20-1	TRBJ1-1	TRBD1
CASPPPVGTGSYEQYF	TGTGCCAGCCCACCACCTGTGGGGACAGGCTCCTACGAGCAGTACTTC	NA	TRBV18	TRBJ2-7	TRBD1
CASSPLGDEQYF	TGTGCCAGCTCACCACTGGGAGACGAGCAGTACTTC	many	TRBV18	TRBJ2-7	NA
CASKNGVGTDTQYF	TGTGCCAGCAAGAACGGTGTAGGCACAGATACGCAGTATTTT	few	TRBV27	TRBJ2-3	NA
CSAYYTGTSATTDTQYF	TGCAGTGCTTATTATACCGGGACTAGCGCGACCACAGATACGCAGTATTTT	NA	TRBV20-1	TRBJ2-3	TRBD2
CASGRTSGRGEQYF	TGTGCCAGCGGCCGGACTAGCGGGAGAGGAGAGCAGTACTTC	many	TRBV11-1	TRBJ2-7	TRBD2
CSARDKGLAGPLSFYEQYF	TGCAGTGCTAGAGATAAGGGACTAGCGGGACCACTCTCCTTCTACGAGCAGTACTTC	many	TRBV20-1	TRBJ2-7	TRBD2
CASSLAAGGLAYEQFF	TGTGCCAGCAGCTTAGCGGCGGGAGGGCTTGCATATGAGCAGTTCTTC	many	TRBV7-8	TRBJ2-1	TRBD2
CASSFGTGTYNEQFF	TGTGCCAGCAGCTTCGGGACAGGGACCTACAATGAGCAGTTCTTC	many	TRBV11-2	TRBJ2-1	TRBD1
CASSSGPSGRRQYF	TGTGCCAGCAGCTCAGGACCTAGCGGGAGAAGGCAGTATTTT	many	TRBV13	TRBJ2-3	TRBD2
CASSLLPTGYGEETQYF	TGTGCCAGCAGCTTACTACCCACAGGGTATGGAGAAGAGACCCAGTACTTC	few	TRBV7-3	TRBJ2-5	NA
CASSLGVYSTDTQYF	TGTGCCAGCAGCTTAGGGGTGTATAGCACAGATACGCAGTATTTT	many	TRBV7-2	TRBJ2-3	NA
CASSLFSDNSYEQYF	TGTGCCAGCAGCTTATTCTCAGATAACTCCTACGAGCAGTACTTC	few	TRBV7-9	TRBJ2-7	NA
CSSRTGPYGYTF	TGCAGCTCCCGGACAGGACCCTATGGCTACACCTTC	many	TRBV29-1	TRBJ1-2	TRBD1
CASSSTGTSGRGHGQFF	TGTGCCAGCAGCTCCACCGGGACTAGCGGGAGAGGGCATGGGCAGTTCTTC	NA	TRBV11-2	TRBJ2-1	TRBD2
CASSSIRPSGANVLTF	TGTGCCAGCAGTTCTATCCGACCCTCTGGGGCCAACGTCCTGACTTTC	many	TRBV6-2/TRBV6-3	TRBJ2-6	NA
CASSQEAGFSYEQYF	TGTGCCAGCAGCCAAGAAGCGGGATTCTCCTACGAGCAGTACTTC	many	TRBV3-1	TRBJ2-7	TRBD2
CASSPTDSNSPLHF	TGTGCCAGCAGCCCCACGGACAGTAATTCACCCCTCCACTTT	few	TRBV9	TRBJ1-6	NA
CASTAVGRLNTEAFF	TGTGCCAGCACCGCAGTTGGCAGATTAAACACTGAAGCTTTCTTT	many	TRBV12-3/TRBV12-4	TRBJ1-1	NA
CASSLAAASGNTIYF	TGCGCCAGCAGCTTGGCGGCCGCGTCCGGAAACACCATATATTTT	many	TRBV5-1	TRBJ1-3	NA
CASSWGTVGSQETQYF	TGCGCCAGCAGCTGGGGGACAGTAGGGAGTCAAGAGACCCAGTACTTC	few	TRBV5-1	TRBJ2-5	TRBD1
CASSPAGRTDTQYF	TGTGCCAGCAGCCCGGCGGGGAGGACAGATACGCAGTATTTT	few	TRBV7-9	TRBJ2-3	NA
CASSPGRLGDTQYF	TGCGCCAGCAGCCCTGGACGGTTAGGGGATACGCAGTATTTT	many	TRBV5-1	TRBJ2-3	NA
CASSVKGLYNEQFF	TGTGCCAGCAGCGTAAAGGGCCTCTACAATGAGCAGTTCTTC	few	TRBV9	TRBJ2-1	NA
CAWSLTRDSAYEQYF	TGTGCCTGGAGTCTCACAAGAGACAGTGCCTACGAGCAGTACTTC	few	TRBV30	TRBJ2-7	NA
CASSPRHIAEAFF	TGTGCCAGCAGCCCACGCCATATAGCTGAAGCTTTCTTT	NA	TRBV27	TRBJ1-1	NA
CATTPDFRTDTEAFF	TGTGCCACGACCCCGGACTTTCGAACGGACACTGAAGCTTTCTTT	NA	TRBV6-1	TRBJ1-1	NA
CASSPSQAGGPTTYF	TGTGCCAGCAGCCCCTCCCAGGCGGGAGGGCCAACGACGTATTTT	many	TRBV3-1	TRBJ2-3	TRBD2
CASSFHNEPNSPLHF	TGTGCCAGCAGTTTCCATAATGAGCCCAATTCACCCCTCCACTTT	NA	TRBV6-2/TRBV6-3	TRBJ1-6	NA
CASSYFSGPSTDTQYF	TGTGCCAGCAGTTATTTTAGCGGTCCTAGCACAGATACGCAGTATTTT	few	TRBV6-9	TRBJ2-3	NA
CACLGQDGYTF	TGTGCCTGTTTGGGACAGGATGGCTACACCTTC	many	TRBV30	TRBJ1-2	TRBD1
CASSLWTDDGYTF	TGTGCCAGCAGTTTATGGACAGACGATGGCTACACCTTC	few	TRBV28	TRBJ1-2	NA
CASSLGTGGFTDTQYF	TGTGCCAGCAGCTTGGGGACAGGGGGCTTCACAGATACGCAGTATTTT	many	TRBV11-3	TRBJ2-3	TRBD1
CASSSANRVTIGGYTF	TGTGCCAGCAGTTCAGCCAATCGAGTTACTATAGGTGGCTACACCTTC	NA	TRBV6-2/TRBV6-3	TRBJ1-2	NA
CASSVLGGRVDTEAFF	TGTGCCAGCAGCGTGTTGGGGGGGCGGGTAGACACTGAAGCTTTCTTT	few	TRBV6-1	TRBJ1-1	NA
CASSLDSSYYNEQFF	TGCGCCAGCAGCTTGGATTCCTCCTACTACAATGAGCAGTTCTTC	NA	TRBV5-1	TRBJ2-1	NA
CATRLLSLPYEQYF	TGTGCCACCAGGCTCTTGAGCCTGCCCTACGAGCAGTACTTC	NA	TRBV24-1	TRBJ2-7	NA
CSALKMALYSYEQYF	TGCAGTGCTCTAAAAATGGCGCTGTACTCCTACGAGCAGTACTTC	NA	TRBV20-1	TRBJ2-7	NA
CASSTELTSGRAWNEQFF	TGTGCCAGCAGCACCGAGTTGACTAGCGGGAGGGCCTGGAATGAGCAGTTCTTC	NA	TRBV7-2	TRBJ2-1	TRBD2
CASSPLGHRYTEAFF	TGTGCCAGCAGCCCGCTCGGACACCGTTACACTGAAGCTTTCTTT	few	TRBV5-8	TRBJ1-1	NA
CASSPGLLIGNQPQHF	TGTGCCAGCAGCCCGGGACTCTTGATTGGGAATCAGCCCCAGCATTTT	few	TRBV3-1	TRBJ1-5	NA
CASSQRRTGSYEQYF	TGTGCCAGCAGCCAGCGTCGGACGGGTTCCTACGAGCAGTACTTC	many	TRBV13	TRBJ2-7	NA
CASSLSIPPQAYEQYF	TGTGCCAGCAGCTTGTCCATCCCTCCTCAAGCCTACGAGCAGTACTTC	few	TRBV5-4	TRBJ2-7	NA
CASRLLLSNTGELFF	TGTGCCAGCCGTCTTTTACTCTCTAACACCGGGGAGCTGTTTTTT	NA	TRBV28	TRBJ2-2	NA
CASSPSSTSGEKPFF	TGTGCCAGCTCACCGAGTTCCACCTCCGGGGAAAAACCGTTTTTT	NA	TRBV18	TRBJ1-4	NA
CASRGRETDTQYF	TGTGCCAGCAGGGGGCGGGAAACAGATACGCAGTATTTT	NA	TRBV6-2/TRBV6-3	TRBJ2-3	NA
CSVEETRGLEQFF	TGCAGCGTTGAAGAGACTAGGGGGCTTGAGCAGTTCTTC	few	TRBV29-1	TRBJ2-1	NA
CASSFERTSGNTIYF	TGCGCCAGCAGCTTCGAAAGAACCTCTGGAAACACCATATATTTT	few	TRBV5-1	TRBJ1-3	NA
CASKSRGHQETQYF	TGTGCCAGCAAATCGCGGGGCCACCAAGAGACCCAGTACTTC	many	TRBV2	TRBJ2-5	NA
CASSAEFLNTGELFF	TGTGCCAGCAGTGCTGAGTTCTTAAACACCGGGGAGCTGTTTTTT	many	TRBV2	TRBJ2-2	NA
CAWSGIFGDGRDTQYF	TGTGCCTGGAGTGGTATATTCGGGGACGGTCGAGATACGCAGTATTTT	few	TRBV30	TRBJ2-3	NA
CASSQLSTEAFF	TGTGCCAGCAGCCAACTCAGCACTGAAGCTTTCTTT	many	TRBV3-1	TRBJ1-1	NA
CASSAWVRTTEAFF	TGTGCCAGCAGCGCCTGGGTTAGGACGACTGAAGCTTTCTTT	many	TRBV2	TRBJ1-1	NA